Listed below are T cell receptor beta chains from one sample, sequenced in a study of blood T cell repertoires in COVID-19. The method was immunoSEQ multiplex PCR; TCRdb's version includes in-frame clones alone and lacks a portion of them. The table includes about 73,000 clones, 89% detected once. The specimen sequenced was peripheral blood. The origin of the receptors is an elderly man with acute or convalescent COVID-19. CDR3s include the opening cysteine and the closing phenylalanine or tryptophan. D genes are given only for firm matches. Clone size is stated in some rows and not others, as once, few, many or a class when expanded.

D gene | clone size | J gene | V gene | CDR3 protein | CDR3 DNA
TRBD1 | few | TRBJ1-1 | TRBV24-1 | CATSDYRGRAFF | TGTGCCACCAGTGATTACAGGGGAAGAGCTTTCTTT
. | . | TRBJ2-7 | TRBV9 | CASTRKGLPGEQYF | TGTGCCAGCACCCGAAAGGGTTTGCCGGGGGAGCAGTACTTC
. | . | TRBJ1-2 | TRBV7-8 | CASSADSYYGYTF | TGTGCCAGCAGCGCGGACAGCTACTATGGCTACACCTTC
TRBD1 | . | TRBJ2-5 | TRBV24-1 | CATSADRAGTQYF | TGTGCCACCAGTGCCGACAGGGCGGGGACCCAGTACTTC
. | . | TRBJ2-1 | TRBV7-9 | CASSLGPIAANEQFF | TGTGCCAGCAGCTTAGGCCCGATTGCGGCCAATGAGCAGTTCTTC
TRBD1 | few | TRBJ1-3 | TRBV3-1/TRBV3-2 | CASSQAVGTGSGNTIYF | TGTGCCAGCAGCCAAGCGGTTGGGACAGGGAGTGGAAACACCATATATTTT
. | once | TRBJ2-5 | TRBV10-1 | CASSETPGDPQETQYF | TGCGCCAGCAGTGAGACTCCAGGGGACCCCCAAGAGACCCAGTACTTC
TRBD1 | . | TRBJ1-3 | TRBV2 | CASTRTGGGNTIYF | TGTGCCAGCACAAGGACAGGGGGGGGAAACACCATATATTTT
TRBD2 | . | TRBJ2-7 | TRBV20-1 | CSAGERGEQYF | TGCAGTGCTGGGGAGCGGGGCGAGCAGTACTTC
. | . | TRBJ1-4 | TRBV11-2 | CASSFDQGFANEKLFF | TGTGCCAGCAGCTTCGACCAGGGGTTCGCTAATGAAAAACTGTTTTTT
TRBD2 | . | TRBJ2-1 | TRBV5-1 | CASSLTSGSYNEQFF | TGCGCCAGCAGCCTAACTAGCGGGAGTTACAATGAGCAGTTCTTC
. | . | TRBJ1-5 | TRBV6-6 | CASRRWDTGGQPQHF | TGTGCCAGCAGACGTTGGGACACGGGGGGTCAGCCCCAGCATTTT
TRBD1 | once | TRBJ1-2 | TRBV19 | CASTPDRGNYGYTF | TGTGCCAGTACTCCGGACAGGGGAAACTATGGCTACACCTTC
. | once | TRBJ2-5 | TRBV7-6 | CASSLSGETQYF | TGTGCCAGCAGCTTATCCGGAGAGACCCAGTACTTC
TRBD2 | . | TRBJ2-7 | TRBV9 | CASSVGLAGLYEQYF | TGTGCCAGCAGCGTAGGGCTAGCGGGACTCTACGAGCAGTACTTC
. | . | TRBJ1-5 | TRBV2 | CASTRAGNQPQHF | TGTGCCAGCACTAGGGCAGGGAATCAGCCCCAGCATTTT
. | . | TRBJ2-5 | TRBV23-1 | CASSQSPVYQETQYF | TGCGCCAGCAGTCAATCTCCGGTGTACCAAGAGACCCAGTACTTC
TRBD2 | . | TRBJ2-1 | TRBV7-9 | CASSSSGGYYNEQFF | TGTGCCAGCAGCTCCAGCGGGGGGTACTACAATGAGCAGTTCTTC
TRBD2 | few | TRBJ2-7 | TRBV5-1 | CASSFGGTASYEQYF | TGCGCCAGCAGCTTCGGGGGGACGGCCTCCTACGAGCAGTACTTC
. | . | TRBJ1-1 | TRBV29-1 | CSVEDRVF | TGCAGCGTTGAAGATCGGGTCTTT
. | once | TRBJ1-2 | TRBV7-3 | CASSLKGGYGYTF | TGTGCCAGCAGCTTAAAAGGGGGCTATGGCTACACCTTC
. | . | TRBJ1-5 | TRBV6-5 | CASSMTRGPNQPQHF | TGTGCCAGCAGTATGACTAGGGGACCCAATCAGCCCCAGCATTTT